This T cell receptor beta chain originates from a study of graft-versus-host responses after intestinal transplantation. Study background: All recipients were transplanted with multivisceral, liver-intestinal, or isolated intestinal grafts. Induction using anti-thymocyte globulin, followed by tacrolimus and steroids for roughly 3 years, was given to all recipients. Study observations and caveats: The highest levels of circulating GvH clones went along with early declines in HvG clones after transplant. Among recipient marrow samples, GvH clones were found; some appeared first in ileum or blood.

V was trimmed by 3 bases and J by 7 bases, leaving 16 bases between them. Germline CDR1 LNHDA, CDR2 SQIVND (reference sequence). The CDR3 has 14 amino acids. Researchers processed graft tissue to release intraepithelial and lamina propria lymphocytes. On this clone itself: Its specificity is unknown.

The data were produced by immunoSEQ multiplex PCR, yet TCRdb's version contains in-frame clones alone and is incomplete. The data contain about 14,000 clones, roughly 60% of them singletons. The sample in question was ileum tissue, obtained 524 days after transplant. The gene calls are TRBV19 and TRBJ2-7, with D tentatively TRBD1 (6 bases). The sequence was obtained from a human patient who received an intestinal transplant, so some T cells may come from the graft donor. The CDR3 bases are TGTGCCAGTAGTATTCTAAGTGACAGGAATGAGCAGTACTTC. Its protein is CASSILSDRNEQYF.